This entry lists 14 T cell receptor beta chains sequenced from one sample in a study of response to subunit inactivated influenza vaccine. TCRdb itself ran the RT-PCR reads through MiXCR, one entry per CDR3 protein. The repertoire includes approximately 480,000 distinct CDR3 sequences, about a tenth of them detected once, and approximately 12% sits in the top ten. The sequences come from PBMCs from blood, collected about 40 days after vaccination. The source of these receptors is a man over 45 who received an inactivated influenza vaccine.

V and J are TRBV12-3 or TRBV12-4 and TRBJ1-1, with TRBD1 matching over 7 bases. Trimming took 6 bases from V and 8 from J; bases not matched to a gene: 12. The length of the CDR3 is 14 residues. The CDR3 DNA follows: TGTGCCAGCAGGTGGGACAGCGGAGGTGGAGAAGCTTTCTTT. Translation: CASRWDSGGGEAFF.

This chain uses TRBV5-1 with TRBJ2-7; D remains ambiguous. V was pared by 0 bases and J by 5 bases, with 9 bases between. The CDR3 totals 13 residues. CDR1 and CDR2 (germline): SGHRS, YFSETQ. CDR3 protein: CASSLEGPDEQYF. The CDR3 bases are TGCGCCAGCAGCTTGGAGGGCCCCGACGAGCAGTACTTC.

This chain links TRBV7-6 with TRBJ2-3; 11 bases fit TRBD2. Germline CDR1 and CDR2: SGHVS and FNYEAQ. V lost 5 bases to trimming and J lost 6 bases; unmatched junction nucleotides: 7. There are 15 residues in the CDR3. The DNA for the CDR3 is TGTGCCAGCAGCGCTACTAGCGGGAGTCTCGATACGCAGTATTTT. It is translated as CASSATSGSLDTQYF.

This sequence joins TRBV30 and TRBJ2-1, with D perhaps TRBD1 or TRBD2 (6 bases each). The germline V gene encodes CDR1 GTSNPN and CDR2 SVGIG (reference sequence). The V end was cut by 3 bases, the J end by 7 bases, with 13 bases between. The CDR3 is 13 amino acids. CDR3 region: CAWSPGGPNEQFF. The CDR3 DNA reads as TGTGCCTGGAGCCCCGGGGGCCCAAATGAGCAGTTCTTC.

This chain connects TRBV6-2 or TRBV6-3 to TRBJ1-2; 7 nucleotides agree with TRBD1. Germline V gene sequence: CDR1 MNHEY, CDR2 SVGEGT. The CDR3 extends over 16 amino acids. The V segment lost 2 bases and the J segment 0 bases; nucleotides outside the gene matches: 6. The CDR3 reads CASSYPGTAANYGYTF. As DNA, the CDR3 is TGTGCCAGCAGTTACCCCGGGACAGCAGCTAACTATGGCTACACCTTC.

This clonotype was seen ten or more times. The chain employs TRBV2 and TRBJ1-1, with unresolved D. Germline assignment: CDR1 SNHLY and CDR2 FYNNEI. Trimming took 8 bases from V and 1 from J, leaving 8 bases between them. This CDR3 is 12 amino acids long. The CDR3 reads CASSTRNTEAFF. The DNA for the CDR3 is TGTGCCAGCTCCACACGGAACACTGAAGCTTTCTTT.

The V and J genes are TRBV7-2 and TRBJ2-5, with TRBD2 matching over 10 bases. The germline V gene has CDR1 SGHTA and CDR2 FQGNSA. Trimming took 0 bases from V and 4 from J; bases not matched to a gene: 2. CDR3 length: 15 residues. CDR3 residues: CASSLATSGVETQYF. Here the CDR3 DNA reads TGTGCCAGCAGCTTAGCAACTAGCGGGGTAGAGACCCAGTACTTC.

The chain joins TRBV4-3 to TRBJ2-7; D gene ambiguous. V lost 1 base to trimming and J lost 0 bases, with 7 bases between them. This CDR3 is built from 14 residues. Germline CDR1 and CDR2: LGHNA and YSLEER. CDR3: CASSQGAGSYEQYF. In nucleotides, the CDR3 is TGCGCCAGCAGCCAAGGGGCAGGCTCCTACGAGCAGTACTTC.

This clonotype has a count of ten or more. This chain links TRBV7-2 with TRBJ1-1; D is unclear. CDR3 size: 14 residues. The V gene lost 1 base and the J gene lost 1 base, with 7 bases spanning the gap. The V gene's germline CDR1 is SGHTA and CDR2 FQGNSA. The CDR3 DNA follows: TGTGCCAGCAGCTTAGGTGCAGCGAACACTGAAGCTTTCTTT. As protein: CASSLGAANTEAFF.

This clonotype was counted a few times. This chain joins TRBV5-6 and TRBJ2-1; the D is unclear. CDR1 SGHDT and CDR2 YYEEEE come from the germline V gene. V was shortened by 4 bases and J by 4 bases, with 9 bases between the two germline ends. The CDR3 consists of 13 residues. This chain's CDR3 is CASSRLLYNEQFF. CDR3 nucleotides: TGTGCCAGCAGCCGACTTCTTTACAATGAGCAGTTCTTC.

The chain uses TRBV3-1 and TRBJ2-1; 10 bases line up with TRBD2. V lost 1 base and J lost 8; bases outside the gene matches: 8. The CDR3 contains 16 residues. Per the germline V gene, CDR1 is LGHDT and CDR2 is YNNKEL (reference sequence). CDR3 amino acids: CASSQGLAGARDEQFF. In DNA form, the CDR3 reads TGTGCCAGCAGCCAAGGCCTAGCGGGGGCCAGGGATGAGCAGTTCTTC.

This clonotype was picked up a small number of times. The V call is TRBV10-3, the J call TRBJ1-2; TRBD1 matches 9 bases. The V and J ends lost 7 bases and 4 bases, in that order; junction bases with no gene match: 1. Germline lookup yields CDR1 ENHRY and CDR2 SYGVKD. This CDR3 comprises 12 residues. DNA for the CDR3: TGTGCCATCACGGGACAGGGCTATGGCTACACCTTC. Its protein product is CAITGQGYGYTF.

This clonotype was counted many times. The V and J genes are TRBV12-3 or TRBV12-4 and TRBJ2-7, with 13 bases identical to TRBD2. The CDR3 consists of 16 residues. J lost 5 bases, V lost 4 bases, and 8 bases had no gene match. CDR3 DNA: TGTGCCAGCAGTTCCTGGGGACTAGCGGGATCCCACGAGCAGTACTTC. Translating it yields CASSSWGLAGSHEQYF.

The V and J genes are TRBV5-1 and TRBJ2-2; D remains unclear. The CDR3 extends over 14 amino acids. V was cut by 1 base and J by 7 bases, with 11 bases left in between. CDR1 is SGHRS and CDR2 is YFSETQ in the germline V gene. In nucleotides, the CDR3 is TGCGCCAGCAGCTTGAATTCCCGCGACGGGGAGCTGTTTTTT. Protein sequence: CASSLNSRDGELFF.